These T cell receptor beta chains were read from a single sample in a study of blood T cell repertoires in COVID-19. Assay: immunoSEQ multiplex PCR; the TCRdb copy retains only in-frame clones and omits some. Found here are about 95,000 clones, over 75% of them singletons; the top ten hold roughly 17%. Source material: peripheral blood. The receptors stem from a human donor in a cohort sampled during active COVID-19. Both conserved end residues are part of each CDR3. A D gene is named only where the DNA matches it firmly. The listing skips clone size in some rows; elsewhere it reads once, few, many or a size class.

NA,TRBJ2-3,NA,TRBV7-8,CASSLALSTHTQYF,TGTGCCAGCAGCTTAGCGCTTTCTACTCACACGCAGTATTTT
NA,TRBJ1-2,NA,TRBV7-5,CVRSLCGDYGYTF,TGTGTCAGAAGCTTATGCGGGGACTATGGCTACACCTTC
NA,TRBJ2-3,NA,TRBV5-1,CASSLGQGGKSDTQYF,TGCGCCAGCAGCTTGGGGCAGGGTGGTAAATCAGATACGCAGTATTTT
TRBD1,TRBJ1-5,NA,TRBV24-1,CATSEGTGPNQPQHF,TGTGCCACCAGTGAGGGGACAGGGCCCAATCAGCCCCAGCATTTT
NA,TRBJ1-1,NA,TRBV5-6,CASSLDLGGDMNTEAFF,TGTGCCAGCAGCTTGGATCTCGGGGGGGACATGAACACTGAAGCTTTCTTT
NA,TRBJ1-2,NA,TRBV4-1,CASSQDLAAYGYTF,TGCGCCAGCAGCCAAGACCTAGCTGCCTATGGCTACACCTTC
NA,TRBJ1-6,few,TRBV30,CAWSVNPGGNSPLHF,TGTGCCTGGAGTGTAAATCCGGGGGGCAATTCACCCCTCCACTTT
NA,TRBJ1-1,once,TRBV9,CASSVVQGLAEAFF,TGTGCCAGCAGCGTAGTGCAGGGACTCGCTGAAGCTTTCTTT
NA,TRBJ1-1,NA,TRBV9,CASSRSPYTEAFF,TGTGCCAGCAGCAGGAGTCCCTACACTGAAGCTTTCTTT
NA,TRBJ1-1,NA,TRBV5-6,CASSLEVIRNTEAFF,TGTGCCAGCAGCCTTGAGGTAATAAGGAACACTGAAGCTTTCTTT
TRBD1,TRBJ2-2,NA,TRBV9,CASSVRQGASGELFF,TGTGCCAGCAGCGTAAGACAGGGGGCGAGCGGGGAGCTGTTTTTT
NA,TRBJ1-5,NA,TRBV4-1,CASSQGQAPNQPQHF,TGCGCCAGCAGCCAAGGGCAGGCGCCCAATCAGCCCCAGCATTTT
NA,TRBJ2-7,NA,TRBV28,CASSSGREQYF,TGTGCCAGCTCATCAGGGCGGGAGCAGTACTTC
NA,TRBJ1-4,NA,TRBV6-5,CASSYSELGVFEKLFF,TGTGCCAGCAGTTACTCTGAGTTAGGGGTGTTTGAAAAACTGTTTTTT
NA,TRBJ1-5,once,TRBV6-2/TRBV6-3,CASSMDSPWQPQHF,TGTGCCAGCAGTATGGACAGCCCATGGCAGCCCCAGCATTTT
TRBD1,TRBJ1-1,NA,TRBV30,CAWRARGRADTEAFF,TGTGCCTGGAGGGCCAGGGGGCGCGCGGACACTGAAGCTTTCTTT
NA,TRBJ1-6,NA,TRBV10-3,CAISLSGYNSPLHF,TGTGCCATCAGCCTCTCAGGCTATAATTCACCCCTCCACTTT
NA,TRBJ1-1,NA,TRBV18,CASSPLDSPNTEAFF,TGTGCCAGCTCACCTTTGGACAGCCCGAACACTGAAGCTTTCTTT